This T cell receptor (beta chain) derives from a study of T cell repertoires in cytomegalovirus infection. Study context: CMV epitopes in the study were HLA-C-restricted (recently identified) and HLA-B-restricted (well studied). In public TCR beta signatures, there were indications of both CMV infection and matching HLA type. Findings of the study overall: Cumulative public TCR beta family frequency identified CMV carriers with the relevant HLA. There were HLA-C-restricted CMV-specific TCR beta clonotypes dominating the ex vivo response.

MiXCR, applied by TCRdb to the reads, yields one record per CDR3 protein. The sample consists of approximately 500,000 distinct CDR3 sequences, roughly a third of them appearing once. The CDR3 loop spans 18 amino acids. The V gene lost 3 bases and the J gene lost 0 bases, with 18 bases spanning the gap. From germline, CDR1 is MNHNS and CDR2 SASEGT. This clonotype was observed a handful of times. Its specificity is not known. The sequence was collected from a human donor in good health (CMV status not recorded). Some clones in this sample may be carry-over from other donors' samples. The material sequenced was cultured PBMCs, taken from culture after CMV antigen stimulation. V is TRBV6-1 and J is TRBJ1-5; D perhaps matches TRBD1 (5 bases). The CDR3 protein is CASSDMRQRTDSNQPQHF. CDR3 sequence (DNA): TGTGCCAGCAGTGACATGCGACAGAGGACCGATAGCAATCAGCCCCAGCATTTT.